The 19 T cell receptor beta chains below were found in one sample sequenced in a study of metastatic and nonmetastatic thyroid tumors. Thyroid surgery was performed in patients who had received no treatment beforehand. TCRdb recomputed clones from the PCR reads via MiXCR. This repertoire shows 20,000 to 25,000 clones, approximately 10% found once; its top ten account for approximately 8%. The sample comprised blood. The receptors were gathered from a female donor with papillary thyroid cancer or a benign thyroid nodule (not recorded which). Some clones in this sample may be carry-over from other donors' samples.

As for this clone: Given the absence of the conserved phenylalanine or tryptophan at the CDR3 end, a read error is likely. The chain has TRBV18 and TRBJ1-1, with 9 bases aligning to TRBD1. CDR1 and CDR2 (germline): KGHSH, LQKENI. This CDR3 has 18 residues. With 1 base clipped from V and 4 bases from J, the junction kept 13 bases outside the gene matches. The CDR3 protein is CASSPRSQGARIGTEAFS. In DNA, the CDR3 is TGTGCCAGCTCACCACGTTCACAGGGGGCGCGGATAGGCACTGAAGCTTTCTCT.

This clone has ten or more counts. Here the CDR3 reads CASSPGGGVGQPQHF. CDR3 sequence (DNA): TGTGCCAGCAGCCCCGGAGGGGGGGTAGGTCAGCCCCAGCATTTT. The gene calls are TRBV9 and TRBJ1-5; TRBD1 might be the D (6 bases). V gave up 4 bases and J gave up 6 bases, with 17 bases separating them. This CDR3 is built from 15 residues. The germline V gene has CDR1 SGDLS and CDR2 YYNGEE. Drawing the rest from reference TRBV9 and TRBJ1-5, the complete variable domain is DSGVTQTPKHLITATGQRVTLRCSPRSGDLSVYWYQQSLDQGLQFLIQYYNGEERAKGNILERFSAQQFPDLHSELNLSSLELGDSALYFCASSPGGGVGQPQHFGDGTRLSIL.

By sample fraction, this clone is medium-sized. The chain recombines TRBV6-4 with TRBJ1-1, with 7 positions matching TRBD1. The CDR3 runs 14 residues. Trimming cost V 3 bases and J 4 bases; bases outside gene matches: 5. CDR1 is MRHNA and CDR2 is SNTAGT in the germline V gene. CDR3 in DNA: TGTGCCAGCAGTGAAGGCACAGGGGTCACTGAAGCTTTCTTT. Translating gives CASSEGTGVTEAFF.

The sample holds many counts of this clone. CDR3 sequence: CASSFAGRKTGELFF. CDR3 DNA: TGTGCCAGCAGCTTTGCCGGGAGGAAAACCGGGGAGCTGTTTTTT. This chain joins TRBV7-2 and TRBJ2-2, with 7 bases identical to TRBD2. The V gene end was trimmed by 3 bases and the J gene end by 5 bases; junction bases not matched to a gene: 6. The CDR3 has 15 residues. The germline CDR1 and CDR2 sequences are SGHTA and FQGNSA.

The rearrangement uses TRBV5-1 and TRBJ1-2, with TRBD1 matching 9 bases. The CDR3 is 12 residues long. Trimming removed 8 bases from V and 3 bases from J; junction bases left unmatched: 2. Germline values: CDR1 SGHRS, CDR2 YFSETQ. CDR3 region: CASRQGDYGYTF. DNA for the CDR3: TGCGCCAGTCGACAGGGGGACTATGGCTACACCTTC.

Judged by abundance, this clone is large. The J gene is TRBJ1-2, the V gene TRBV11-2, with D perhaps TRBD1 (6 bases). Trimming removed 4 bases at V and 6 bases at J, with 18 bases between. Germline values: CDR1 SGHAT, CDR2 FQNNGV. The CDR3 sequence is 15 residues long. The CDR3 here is CASSYIRTALNGYTF. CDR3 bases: TGTGCCAGCAGCTATATTCGGACAGCACTCAATGGCTACACCTTC.

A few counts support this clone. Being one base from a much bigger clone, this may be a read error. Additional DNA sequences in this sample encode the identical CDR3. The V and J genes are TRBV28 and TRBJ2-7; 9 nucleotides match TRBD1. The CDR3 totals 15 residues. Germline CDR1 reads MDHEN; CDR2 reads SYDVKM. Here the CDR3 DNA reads TGTGCCAGCAGTGTGGAAGGGACAGGGACCTACGAGCAGTACTTT. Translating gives CASSVEGTGTYEQYF.

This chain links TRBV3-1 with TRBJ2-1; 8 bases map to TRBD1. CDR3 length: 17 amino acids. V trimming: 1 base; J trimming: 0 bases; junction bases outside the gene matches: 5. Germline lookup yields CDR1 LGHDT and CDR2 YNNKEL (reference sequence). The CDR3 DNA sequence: TGTGCCAGCAGCCAAGGGACAGGGAAAAGCTCCTACAATGAGCAGTTCTTC. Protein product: CASSQGTGKSSYNEQFF.

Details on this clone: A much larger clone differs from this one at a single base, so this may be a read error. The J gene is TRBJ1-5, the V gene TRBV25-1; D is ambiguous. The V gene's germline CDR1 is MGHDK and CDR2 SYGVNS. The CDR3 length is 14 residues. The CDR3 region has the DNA TGTGCCAGCAGTGCGGAGGATAGCAATCATCCCCAGCATTTT. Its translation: CASSAEDSNHPQHF. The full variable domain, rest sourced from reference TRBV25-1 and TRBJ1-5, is EADIYQTPRYLVIGTGKKITLECSQTMGHDKMYWYQQDPGMELHLIHYSYGVNSTEKGDLSSESTVSRIRTEHFPLTLESARPSHTSQYLCASSAEDSNHPQHFGDGTRLSIL.

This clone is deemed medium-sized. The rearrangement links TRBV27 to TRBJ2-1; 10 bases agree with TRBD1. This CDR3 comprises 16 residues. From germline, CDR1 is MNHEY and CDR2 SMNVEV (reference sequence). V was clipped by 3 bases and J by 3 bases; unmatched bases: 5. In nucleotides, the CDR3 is TGTGCCAGCAGTTTGGGGAGGGACAGGGGCTACAATGAGCAGTTCTTC. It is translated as CASSLGRDRGYNEQFF.

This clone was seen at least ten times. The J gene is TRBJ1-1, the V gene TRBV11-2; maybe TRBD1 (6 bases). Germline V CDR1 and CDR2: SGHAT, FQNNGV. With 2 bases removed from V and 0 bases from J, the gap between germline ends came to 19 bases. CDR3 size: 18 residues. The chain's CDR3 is CASSLRLGGGSMNTEAFF. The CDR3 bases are TGTGCCAGCAGCTTACGTTTGGGAGGGGGTAGTATGAACACTGAAGCTTTCTTT.

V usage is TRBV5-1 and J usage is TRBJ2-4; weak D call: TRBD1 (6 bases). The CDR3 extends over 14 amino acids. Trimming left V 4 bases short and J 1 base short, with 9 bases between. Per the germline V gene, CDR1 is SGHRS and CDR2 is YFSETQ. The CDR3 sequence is CASSQDRAKNIQYF. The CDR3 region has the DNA TGCGCCAGCAGCCAAGACAGGGCCAAAAACATTCAGTACTTC. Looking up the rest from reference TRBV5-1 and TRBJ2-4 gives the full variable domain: KAGVTQTPRYLIKTRGQQVTLSCSPISGHRSVSWYQQTPGQGLQFLFEYFSETQRNKGNFPGRFSGRQFSNSRSEMNVSTLELGDSALYLCASSQDRAKNIQYFGAGTRLSVL.

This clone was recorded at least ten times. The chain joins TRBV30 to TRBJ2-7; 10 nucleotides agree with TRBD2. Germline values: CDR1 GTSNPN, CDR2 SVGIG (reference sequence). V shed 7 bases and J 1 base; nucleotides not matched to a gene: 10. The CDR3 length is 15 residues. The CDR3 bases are TGTGCCTCCCGTGGGGGGACTAGCGCTTCCTACGAGCAGTACTTC. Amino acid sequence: CASRGGTSASYEQYF.

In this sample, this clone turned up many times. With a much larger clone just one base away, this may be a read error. CDR3 nucleotide sequence: TGTGCCAGCAGTTCTGACAGGGGCCGGCAGCATTTT. The encoded protein is CASSSDRGRQHF. J is TRBJ1-5 and V is TRBV6-1, with 8 bases that match TRBD1. J lost 13 bases, V lost 5 bases, and 7 bases had no gene match. Germline CDR1 and CDR2: MNHNS and SASEGT. This CDR3 is built from 12 residues.

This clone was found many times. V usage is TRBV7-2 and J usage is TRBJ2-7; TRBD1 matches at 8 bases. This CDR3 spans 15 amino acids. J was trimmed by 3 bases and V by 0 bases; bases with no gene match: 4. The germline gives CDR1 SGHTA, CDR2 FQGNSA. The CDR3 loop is CASSLAPGQGYEQYF. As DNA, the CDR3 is TGTGCCAGCAGCTTAGCGCCCGGACAGGGCTACGAGCAGTACTTC.

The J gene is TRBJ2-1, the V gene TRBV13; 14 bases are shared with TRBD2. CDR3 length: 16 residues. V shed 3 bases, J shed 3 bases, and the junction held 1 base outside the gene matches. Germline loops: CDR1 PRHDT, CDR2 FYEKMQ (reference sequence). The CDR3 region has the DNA TGTGCCAGCAGCTTGACTAGCGGGAGGGTCTACAATGAGCAGTTCTTC. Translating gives CASSLTSGRVYNEQFF.

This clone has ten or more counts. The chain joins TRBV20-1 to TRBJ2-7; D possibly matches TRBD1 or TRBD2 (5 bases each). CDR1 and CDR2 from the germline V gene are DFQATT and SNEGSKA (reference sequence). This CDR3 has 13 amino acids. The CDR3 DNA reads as TGCAGCAGTAGGGGACGGTATGACTACGAGCAGTACTTC. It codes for CSSRGRYDYEQYF.

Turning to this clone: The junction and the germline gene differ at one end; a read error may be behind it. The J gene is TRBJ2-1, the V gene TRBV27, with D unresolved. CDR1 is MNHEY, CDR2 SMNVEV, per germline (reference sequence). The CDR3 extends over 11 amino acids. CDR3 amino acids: CVSTLGDEQFF. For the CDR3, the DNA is TGTGTCAGCACCCTTGGGGATGAGCAGTTCTTC.

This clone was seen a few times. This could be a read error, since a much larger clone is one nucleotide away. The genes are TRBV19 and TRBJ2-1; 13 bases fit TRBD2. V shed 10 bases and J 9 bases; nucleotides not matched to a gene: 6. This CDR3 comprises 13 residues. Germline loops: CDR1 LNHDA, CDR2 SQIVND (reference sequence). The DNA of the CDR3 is TGTGCCATGGGGACTAGCGGGGAGTCTGAGCAGTTCTTC. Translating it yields CAMGTSGESEQFF.